What follows are 2 T cell receptor beta chains derived from one specimen sequenced in a study of CD8 T cells in ankylosing spondylitis. Notes on the study in general: Characteristic, it appeared, of ankylosing spondylitis blood was a TCR beta motif of about eight highly homologous variants.

These receptors' targets are unknown. TCRdb called the 5' RACE reads again in MiXCR, with one record for every CDR3 protein. The table includes under 950,000 distinct CDR3 sequences, 15% to 20% detected once. Sequencing was done on a sample of blood, either unsorted or a sorted T cell fraction (not recorded which). These receptors were taken from a male donor with ankylosing spondylitis.

This chain uses TRBV7-9 with TRBJ2-1; D is unresolved. CDR1 is SEHNR, CDR2 FQNEAQ, per germline (reference sequence). Trimming shortened V by 4 bases and J by 8 bases, and 15 bases separated the two germline ends. This CDR3 spans 14 amino acids. The CDR3, as DNA: TGTGCCAGCAGCTCGAAGGCTCTATTACATGAGCAGTTCTTC. It encodes CASSSKALLHEQFF.

This clonotype was found a few times. This rearrangement joins TRBV6-1 to TRBJ2-7, with D perhaps matching TRBD2 (5 bases). Trimming pared 5 bases from V and 6 bases from J, leaving 14 bases between. The V gene's germline CDR1 is MNHNS and CDR2 SASEGT. This CDR3 is 13 amino acids long. The CDR3 spells CASSPGSGGEQYF. CDR3 nucleotides: TGTGCCAGCAGTCCGGGATCCGGAGGCGAGCAGTACTTC.